This section outlines one T cell receptor (beta chain) sequence together with its context. Method: immunoSEQ multiplex PCR; TCRdb's copy keeps in-frame clones and lacks some. The sample has fewer than 45,000 clones; around 85% are singletons. This entry is derived from a study of T cells in localized non-small cell lung cancer. V gave up 0 bases and J gave up 8 bases, with 13 bases separating them. The CDR3 loop spans 14 amino acids. Germline loops: CDR1 LNHNV, CDR2 YYDKDF (reference sequence). The sample consisted of peripheral blood, taken before any cancer treatment. The clonotype was recovered from a man aged 40-75 years with stage I lung adenocarcinoma. The rearrangement links TRBV15 to TRBJ2-5, with D perhaps TRBD1 (5 bases). The CDR3 DNA sequence: TGTGCCACCAGCAGAGAGTCCAGGGCTGGAACCCAGTACTTC. It is translated as CATSRESRAGTQYF.